This TCR beta chain derives from a study of T cell changes during pregnancy in multiple sclerosis. The repertoire was sequenced with immunoSEQ multiplex PCR; TCRdb's copy has only in-frame clones and lacks some. Of roughly 61,000 clones listed, about nine tenths are singletons. Trimming stripped 2 bases from V and 7 bases from J, with 12 bases between. This CDR3 has 14 amino acids. Germline CDR1 and CDR2: MNHEY and SVGAGI. This clone was recorded a few times. The sequence came from a female donor in good health, enrolled as a control in a pregnancy study. The V call is TRBV6-5, the J call TRBJ1-5, with D uncertain. This material consisted of peripheral blood, taken in the first trimester of pregnancy. The CDR3 region is CASSYRSERQPQHF. The CDR3 DNA sequence: TGTGCCAGCAGTTACCGGAGTGAGCGGCAGCCCCAGCATTTT.